This T cell receptor beta chain was obtained from a study of human T cells and chemical hapten exposure. Per the original methods: Counting gave a median of around 100,000 TCRs per sample, with values ranging from about 23,224 to 690,600. TCRdb fed the RACE reads into MiXCR, producing one record per CDR3 protein. TCRdb's processing, not the authors' own work, is the source of the V and J calls. The table includes approximately 50,000 distinct CDR3 sequences, 9.9% detected once. Described time point: patch test 3, about 24 weeks after DPC sensitization. The treatment here: therapeutic diphenylcyclopropenone sensitization with weekly scalp DPC. Phlebotomy was performed prior to application of every patch test. This CDR3 is 12 amino acids long. CDR1 and CDR2 (germline): SQVTM, ANQGSEA. Trimming removed 6 bases from V and 3 bases from J, with 11 bases in between.

Sequences were derived from whole blood, sampled in connection with sensitization to the hapten diphenylcyclopropenone (DPC). The chain has TRBV29-1 and TRBJ1-1; D not certain. This clonotype originated in a woman aged 40 to 50 with alopecia areata. Some clones in this sample may be carry-over from other donors' samples. CDR3 loop: CSVLGSDTEAFF. Written as DNA, the CDR3 is TGCAGCGTACTTGGGAGCGACACTGAAGCTTTCTTT.